This T cell receptor beta chain came from a study of CD8 T cells in Susac syndrome. CDR1 MNHEY and CDR2 SVGAGI come from the germline V gene. The V end was cut by 4 bases, the J end by 5 bases, with 20 bases between. This CDR3 comprises 16 residues. When the RNA was reverse transcribed, random hexamers were used with an input of about 0.45 to 1 ug. A single record per CDR3 protein comes from TCRdb applying MiXCR to the immunoSEQ multiplex PCR reads. Altogether about 300,000 distinct CDR3 sequences are present, approximately 85% being singletons, with the ten largest covering over 0.1%. TCR beta was sequenced from blood CD8+ and CD4+ T cells.

This rearrangement joins TRBV6-5 to TRBJ1-1; D unclear. The TCR was taken from a human donor with multiple sclerosis. The sample was CD8+ T cells from PBMCs. In DNA, the CDR3 is TGTGCCAGCAGTTTCTCAGCCGGGTCGGCTGAGACTGAAGCTTTCTTT. This codes for CASSFSAGSAETEAFF.